This entry lists 26 T cell receptor beta chains sequenced from one sample in a study of spatial heterogeneity in lung cancer. Time point here: sample taken at primary tumor resection. TCRdb analysed the 5' RACE reads with MiXCR anew, one entry per CDR3 protein. Seen here are tens of thousands of distinct CDR3 sequences, roughly 12% observed once, and the top ten hold roughly two fifths. Specimen: PBMCs, collected at surgery. The source of these receptors is a male donor with early-stage non-small cell lung cancer.

This clonotype was counted at least ten times. The genes are TRBV3-1 and TRBJ2-1; D is perhaps TRBD2 (6 bases). Germline-derived CDR1 and CDR2 are LGHDT and YNNKEL (reference sequence). V lost 5 bases to trimming and J lost 2 bases, with 16 bases between them. The CDR3 loop spans 16 amino acids. CDR3 sequence: CASSREQRAAYNEQFF. The CDR3 DNA follows: TGTGCCAGCAGCAGAGAACAGCGGGCCGCCTACAATGAGCAGTTCTTC.

Here the CDR3 reads CASSLVSYTQYF. The CDR3, as DNA: TGCGCCAGCAGCTTGGTCAGCTATACGCAGTATTTT. The V and J genes are TRBV5-1 and TRBJ2-3; no clear D. The CDR3 sequence is 12 residues long. Germline CDR1 reads SGHRS; CDR2 reads YFSETQ. V lost 0 bases and J lost 7, with 6 bases in between. The full variable domain, its missing parts supplied by reference TRBV5-1 and TRBJ2-3, is KAGVTQTPRYLIKTRGQQVTLSCSPISGHRSVSWYQQTPGQGLQFLFEYFSETQRNKGNFPGRFSGRQFSNSRSEMNVSTLELGDSALYLCASSLVSYTQYFGPGTRLTVL.

The chain is built from TRBV6-2 or TRBV6-3 and TRBJ2-1; D is possibly TRBD1 (6 bases). Per germline, CDR1 MNHEY and CDR2 SVGEGT. Between the trimmed V and J ends, which lost 5 bases and 5 bases, there was a span of 7 bases. This CDR3 contains 12 residues. The CDR3 DNA sequence: TGTGCCAGCAGTCGGACAGACAATGAGCAGTTCTTC. Amino acids: CASSRTDNEQFF.

In this sample, this clonotype turned up a few times. The chain recombines TRBV12-3 or TRBV12-4 with TRBJ1-5, with D perhaps TRBD1 (5 bases). V was cut by 6 bases and J by 6 bases, with 15 bases left in between. This CDR3 has 14 amino acids. The CDR3, as DNA: TGTGCCAGCAGCCCCGCCAGGGAAGGTCAGCCCCAGCATTTT. Its translation: CASSPAREGQPQHF.

This clonotype was seen many times. The genes are TRBV9 and TRBJ2-3, with TRBD2 matching over 7 bases. V lost 4 bases and J lost 0; bases outside the gene matches: 11. Per the germline V gene, CDR1 is SGDLS and CDR2 is YYNGEE. This CDR3 is built from 17 residues. The CDR3 DNA reads TGTGCCAGCAGCCCCAGCGGGGCAGCCTTTAGCACAGATACGCAGTATTTT. This gives the protein CASSPSGAAFSTDTQYF.

The chain uses TRBV5-1 and TRBJ2-1; D remains unclear. The V gene lost 0 bases and the J gene lost 1 base, with 8 bases spanning the gap. Germline V gives CDR1 SGHRS, CDR2 YFSETQ. The CDR3 consists of 15 residues. As DNA, the CDR3 is TGCGCCAGCAGCTTGGAGCCAGCTTCCTACAATGAGCAGTTCTTC. Translated: CASSLEPASYNEQFF.

This chain joins TRBV10-2 and TRBJ2-1; 8 bases match TRBD2. The length of the CDR3 is 15 residues. J lost 8 bases, V lost 4 bases, and 10 bases had no gene match. Germline V gives CDR1 WSHSY, CDR2 SAAADI. The CDR3 nucleotides read TGCGCCAGCAGTGGTTTCACCGGGGGGGCCTATGAGCAGTTCTTC. This translates into CASSGFTGGAYEQFF.

The chain recombines TRBV5-1 with TRBJ1-1, with D hard to call. This CDR3 spans 15 amino acids. Germline assignment: CDR1 SGHRS and CDR2 YFSETQ. The germline V and J ends were trimmed by 6 bases and 2 bases, with 17 bases remaining between them. In nucleotides, the CDR3 is TGCGCCAGCACCATATCAGGAATAAAAAACACTGAAGCTTTCTTT. It specifies CASTISGIKNTEAFF.

This clonotype has more than one count but fewer than ten. The rearrangement links TRBV7-9 to TRBJ2-5; D unclear. CDR1 and CDR2 from the germline V gene are SEHNR and FQNEAQ (reference sequence). This CDR3 is built from 14 residues. Trimming cost V 1 base and J 1 base, with 7 bases left between them. CDR3 sequence (DNA): TGTGCCAGCAGCTTAGGGGCGATCCAAGAGACCCAGTACTTC. As protein: CASSLGAIQETQYF.

This sequence joins TRBV27 and TRBJ1-6, with a weak D call TRBD1 (5 bases). The CDR3 spans 18 residues. Trimming took 2 bases from V and 0 from J, leaving 14 bases between them. Per germline, CDR1 MNHEY and CDR2 SMNVEV (reference sequence). CDR3 sequence reads: CASSLTTGGGSYNSPLHF. CDR3 sequence (DNA): TGTGCCAGCAGTTTAACTACCGGGGGAGGCTCCTATAATTCACCCCTCCACTTT.

This clonotype was seen many times. The genes are TRBV15 and TRBJ2-3; no clear D. Per the germline V gene, CDR1 is LNHNV and CDR2 is YYDKDF (reference sequence). Between the trimmed V and J ends, which lost 7 bases and 3 bases, there was a span of 11 bases. This CDR3 spans 13 amino acids. Here the CDR3 reads CATTPDGTDTQYF. In DNA form, the CDR3 reads TGTGCCACCACCCCGGACGGGACAGATACGCAGTATTTT.

This clonotype was recorded many times. The chain couples TRBV12-3 or TRBV12-4 to TRBJ2-5; D is uncertain. The CDR3 contains 11 residues. V gave up 3 bases and J gave up 5 bases, with 4 bases separating them. The chain's CDR3 is CASSFAETQYF. CDR3 nucleotides: TGTGCCAGCAGTTTCGCGGAGACCCAGTACTTC.

The J gene is TRBJ2-3, the V gene TRBV5-1, with TRBD2 identical over 9 bases. The V segment lost 4 bases and the J segment 3 bases; nucleotides outside the gene matches: 3. Germline CDR1 and CDR2: SGHRS and YFSETQ. The CDR3 is made up of 14 amino acids. The CDR3 DNA sequence: TGCGCCAGCAGCCCGACTAGCGGTACAGATACGCAGTATTTT. Translated: CASSPTSGTDTQYF.

The chain recombines TRBV29-1 with TRBJ2-3; D gene uncertain. Germline-derived CDR1 and CDR2 are SQVTM and ANQGSEA. The CDR3 has 13 amino acids. The V and J ends lost 6 bases and 4 bases respectively, with 14 bases between them. The CDR3 sequence is CSVIVRYSDTQYF. In DNA, the CDR3 is TGCAGCGTGATAGTCAGGTATTCAGATACGCAGTATTTT.

A few counts support this clonotype. The chain has TRBV10-3 and TRBJ2-3; no clear D gene. CDR1 and CDR2 from the germline V gene are ENHRY and SYGVKD. The CDR3 spans 14 residues. Trimming left V 0 bases short and J 1 base short, with 5 bases between. CDR3 coding DNA: TGTGCCATCAGTGAGTCAGTTGGCACAGATACGCAGTATTTT. Amino acids: CAISESVGTDTQYF.

The chain couples TRBV5-1 to TRBJ2-5, with TRBD2 identical over 14 bases. The CDR3 is made up of 18 amino acids. The junction had 9 bases not matched to a gene; V was cut back by 0 bases and J by 5 bases. The germline V gene has CDR1 SGHRS and CDR2 YFSETQ. The CDR3 region is CASSLAWTSGGTGETQYF. The DNA of the CDR3 is TGCGCCAGCAGCTTGGCCTGGACTAGCGGGGGGACAGGGGAGACCCAGTACTTC.

This clonotype was recorded a few times. CDR3: CASRRLAGDNEQFF. The CDR3 nucleotides are TGTGCCAGCAGGCGACTAGCGGGGGACAATGAGCAGTTCTTC. This chain joins TRBV27 and TRBJ2-1; 12 bases match TRBD2. CDR3 length equals 14 residues. J lost 5 bases, V lost 6 bases, and 2 bases had no gene match. Germline assignment: CDR1 MNHEY and CDR2 SMNVEV (reference sequence).

This clonotype has a count of ten or more. The chain is built from TRBV6-6 and TRBJ2-7; D not resolved. V was clipped by 4 bases and J by 0 bases, with 4 bases between them. CDR1 and CDR2 (germline): MNHNY, SVGAGI (reference sequence). The CDR3 loop spans 12 amino acids. CDR3 in amino acids: CASSSFSYEQYF. In DNA form, the CDR3 reads TGTGCCAGCAGTTCCTTCTCCTACGAGCAGTACTTC.

The CDR3 loop is CASRGDTNTGELFF. CDR3 sequence (DNA): TGTGCCAGCAGGGGGGACACCAACACCGGGGAGCTGTTTTTT. The chain uses TRBV7-9 and TRBJ2-2; a weak D match, TRBD1 (6 bases). Germline V gene data show CDR1 as SEHNR and CDR2 as FQNEAQ (reference sequence). The CDR3 spans 14 residues. V was clipped by 6 bases and J by 2 bases, with 10 bases between them.

CDR3 region: CASSPRTSATTNEQFF. CDR3 nucleotides: TGTGCCAGCAGTCCCCGGACTAGCGCCACCACCAATGAGCAGTTCTTC. The chain links TRBV28 to TRBJ2-1, with TRBD2 matching over 9 bases. The CDR3 loop spans 16 amino acids. Trimming removed 5 bases from V and 6 bases from J; junction bases left unmatched: 11. CDR1 is MDHEN, CDR2 SYDVKM, per germline.

This clonotype was picked up many times. The chain combines TRBV3-1 with TRBJ1-5; D is undetermined. CDR3 length: 14 amino acids. The ends were cut back, 0 bases at V and 6 bases at J, with 9 bases in the middle. CDR1 and CDR2 from the germline V gene are LGHDT and YNNKEL (reference sequence). This CDR3 is CASSQDTRIQPQHF. The CDR3 region has the DNA TGTGCCAGCAGCCAAGATACCAGGATTCAGCCCCAGCATTTT. The entire variable domain, with the rest obtained from reference TRBV3-1 and TRBJ1-5, is as follows: DTAVSQTPKYLVTQMGNDKSIKCEQNLGHDTMYWYKQDSKKFLKIMFSYNNKELIINETVPNRFSPKSPDKAHLNLHINSLELGDSAVYFCASSQDTRIQPQHFGDGTRLSIL.

This clonotype was counted between two and nine times. V is TRBV7-8 and J is TRBJ2-7; 7 nucleotides line up with TRBD1. Germline V gene data show CDR1 as SGHVS and CDR2 as FQNEAQ. V shed 5 bases and J 6 bases; nucleotides not matched to a gene: 7. The length of the CDR3 is 13 residues. The CDR3 DNA is TGTGCCAGCAGCCCCGGGACAGTTTCCGAGCAGTACTTC. It codes for CASSPGTVSEQYF.

This clonotype was counted many times. V is TRBV15 and J is TRBJ2-1; TRBD2 is a possible D gene (6 bases). The length of the CDR3 is 15 residues. The V gene lost 0 bases and the J gene lost 3 bases, with 9 bases spanning the gap. The germline gives CDR1 LNHNV, CDR2 YYDKDF (reference sequence). The CDR3 DNA follows: TGTGCCACCAGCAGAGATGGCGGGAACTACAATGAGCAGTTCTTC. It codes for CATSRDGGNYNEQFF.

The chain has TRBV30 and TRBJ2-7, with a possible D match to TRBD1 (6 bases). Germline V lookup: CDR1 GTSNPN, CDR2 SVGIG (reference sequence). V gave up 0 bases and J gave up 1 base, with 7 bases separating them. The CDR3 sequence is 13 residues long. CDR3 region: CAWSVTGSYEQYF. CDR3 coding DNA: TGTGCCTGGAGTGTCACAGGGTCCTACGAGCAGTACTTC.

This clonotype was seen a handful of times. This sequence joins TRBV27 and TRBJ1-1; 7 bases map to TRBD1. The CDR3 has 16 residues. Germline values: CDR1 MNHEY, CDR2 SMNVEV (reference sequence). J lost 1 base, V lost 5 bases, and 10 bases had no gene match. Here the CDR3 DNA reads TGTGCCAGCAGTAAGTCACAGGGGAACCCGAACACTGAAGCTTTCTTT. Translation gives CASSKSQGNPNTEAFF.

The V and J genes are TRBV7-2 and TRBJ1-2, with no clear D. CDR1 SGHTA and CDR2 FQGNSA come from the germline V gene. Trimming shortened V by 4 bases and J by 8 bases, and 17 bases separated the two germline ends. This CDR3 has 14 residues. The CDR3 reads CASSSPGSFWGYTF. The CDR3 DNA reads as TGTGCCAGCAGCTCACCCGGGAGCTTTTGGGGCTACACCTTC. The full variable domain, its missing parts supplied by reference TRBV7-2 and TRBJ1-2, is GAGVSQSPSNKVTEKGKDVELRCDPISGHTALYWYRQSLGQGLEFLIYFQGNSAPDKSGLPSDRFSAERTGGSVSTLTIQRTQQEDSAVYLCASSSPGSFWGYTFGSGTRLTVV.